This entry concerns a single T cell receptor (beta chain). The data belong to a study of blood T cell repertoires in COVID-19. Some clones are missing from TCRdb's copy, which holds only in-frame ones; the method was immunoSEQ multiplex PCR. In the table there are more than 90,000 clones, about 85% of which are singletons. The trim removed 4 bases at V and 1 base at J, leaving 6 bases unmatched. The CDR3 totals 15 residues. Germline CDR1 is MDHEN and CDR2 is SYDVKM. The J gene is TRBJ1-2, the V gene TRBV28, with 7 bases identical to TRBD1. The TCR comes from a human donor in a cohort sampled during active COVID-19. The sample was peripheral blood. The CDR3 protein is CASSWDSELNYGYTF. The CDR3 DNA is TGTGCCAGCAGTTGGGACAGCGAGCTTAACTATGGCTACACCTTC.